The rows below give T cell receptor beta chains drawn from one sample of a study of T cell responses to AZD1222 COVID-19 vaccine. TCRdb keeps only in-frame clones here, not all; method: immunoSEQ multiplex PCR. The table lists some 130,000 clones, roughly 91% of them singletons. The starting material was peripheral blood, obtained 28 days after the second AZD1222 dose. The receptors were sampled from an adult who received the AZD1222 COVID-19 vaccine. The CDR3 runs from the conserved cysteine through the conserved F or W. The D gene is left open where the match is weak.

D: -; V: TRBV15; CDR3: CATSSGWDGYTF
D: -; V: TRBV2; CDR3: CASSETRAEAFF
D: -; V: TRBV30; CDR3: CAWSSLQGNQPQHF
D: -; V: TRBV10-3; CDR3: CAISESVGGYPLYGYTF
D: -; V: TRBV5-1; CDR3: CASSLAGTGSGNTIYF
D: TRBD1; V: TRBV6-1; CDR3: CASSEPGGSNYGYTF
D: TRBD2; V: TRBV10-3; CDR3: CAISAKLAEYEQYF
D: -; V: TRBV7-3; CDR3: CASSLPGGQNTQYF
D: -; V: TRBV2; CDR3: CASSEAIGYTF
D: -; V: TRBV12-2; CDR3: CASRLRTGRHEQYF
D: TRBD1; V: TRBV2; CDR3: CASRPTGAMVQPQHF
D: TRBD1; V: TRBV6-2/TRBV6-3; CDR3: CASSGPRTDRGRTEAFF
D: -; V: TRBV5-1; CDR3: CASKASFEAFF
D: -; V: TRBV30; CDR3: CAWSVSAGYEQYF
D: -; V: TRBV5-1; CDR3: CASSPELGTEAFF
D: -; V: TRBV27; CDR3: CASSPNPGNGYTF
D: -; V: TRBV7-8; CDR3: CASSPRGGTGTSGELFF